This T cell receptor (beta chain) came from a study of blood T cell repertoires in COVID-19. Overall study: The United States, Italy and Spain supplied acute and convalescent COVID-19 samples. The analysed material was cDNA or gDNA that came from T cells, B-cell-depleted T cells, or PBMCs.

Original analysis: Cell counts per sample came from amplifying reference gene primers. Sequencing used immunoSEQ multiplex PCR; TCRdb keeps in-frame clones, though not all of them. D and trimming come from the DNA, and the V and J calls and clone size come from that table. The data contain some 130,000 clones, roughly 78% of them seen just once; the ten biggest clones take up roughly 3.6%. Germline CDR1 reads SGHAT; CDR2 reads FQDESV (reference sequence). V lost 5 bases and J lost 3, with 19 bases in between. The CDR3 has 16 amino acids. Sample: peripheral blood. V gene TRBV11-1 combines with J gene TRBJ2-5; D is perhaps TRBD2 (5 bases). This sequence originates from a man between 60 and 75 years old with acute or convalescent COVID-19. The CDR3, as DNA: TGTGCCAGCAGCGGCGGCCGGACGGGATATGAAGAGACCCAGTACTTC. Protein: CASSGGRTGYEETQYF. Full variable domain (rest looked up from reference TRBV11-1 and TRBJ2-5): EAEVAQSPRYKITEKSQAVAFWCDPISGHATLYWYRQILGQGPELLVQFQDESVVDDSQLPKDRFSAERLKGVDSTLKIQPAELGDSAMYLCASSGGRTGYEETQYFGPGTRLLVL.